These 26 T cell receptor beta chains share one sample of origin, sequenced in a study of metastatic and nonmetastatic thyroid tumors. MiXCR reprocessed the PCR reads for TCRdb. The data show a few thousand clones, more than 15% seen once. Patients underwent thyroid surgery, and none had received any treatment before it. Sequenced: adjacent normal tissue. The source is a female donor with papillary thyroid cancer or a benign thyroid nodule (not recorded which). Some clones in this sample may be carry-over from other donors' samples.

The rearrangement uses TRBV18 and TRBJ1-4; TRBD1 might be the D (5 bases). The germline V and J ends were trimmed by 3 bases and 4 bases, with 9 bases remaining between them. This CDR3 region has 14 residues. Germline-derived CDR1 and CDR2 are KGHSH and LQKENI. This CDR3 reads CASSPGASNEKLFF. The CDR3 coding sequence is TGTGCCAGCTCACCCGGGGCCAGTAATGAAAAACTGTTTTTT.

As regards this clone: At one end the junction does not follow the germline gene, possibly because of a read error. CDR3: CASSPWDRHNYGYTF. In nucleotides, the CDR3 is TGTGCCAGCAGCCCCTGGGACAGACACAACTATGGATACACATTC. This chain joins TRBV6-1 and TRBJ1-2; TRBD1 aligns across 7 bases. CDR1 is MNHNS and CDR2 is SASEGT in the germline V gene. The CDR3 sequence is 15 residues long.

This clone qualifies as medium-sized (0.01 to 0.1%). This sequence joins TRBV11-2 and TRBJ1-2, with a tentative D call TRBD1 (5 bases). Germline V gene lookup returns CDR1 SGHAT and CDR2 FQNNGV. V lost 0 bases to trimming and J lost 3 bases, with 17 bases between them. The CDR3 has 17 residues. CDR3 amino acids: CASSLDLGAVRYYGYTF. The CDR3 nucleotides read TGTGCCAGCAGCTTAGATTTAGGGGCTGTCCGCTACTATGGCTACACCTTC.

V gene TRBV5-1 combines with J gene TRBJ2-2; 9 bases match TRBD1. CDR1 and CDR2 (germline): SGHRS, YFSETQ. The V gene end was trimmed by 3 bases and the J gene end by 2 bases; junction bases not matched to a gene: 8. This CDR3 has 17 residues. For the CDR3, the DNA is TGCGCCAGCAGCTGGGTACCGGGACAGGGTAACACCGGGGAGCTGTTTTTT. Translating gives CASSWVPGQGNTGELFF.

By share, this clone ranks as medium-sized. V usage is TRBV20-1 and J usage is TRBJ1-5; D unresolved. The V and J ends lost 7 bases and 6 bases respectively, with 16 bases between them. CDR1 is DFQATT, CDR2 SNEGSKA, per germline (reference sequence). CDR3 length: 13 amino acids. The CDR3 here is CSVHREGRQPQHF. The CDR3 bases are TGCAGTGTTCATAGGGAAGGGCGTCAGCCCCAGCATTTT.

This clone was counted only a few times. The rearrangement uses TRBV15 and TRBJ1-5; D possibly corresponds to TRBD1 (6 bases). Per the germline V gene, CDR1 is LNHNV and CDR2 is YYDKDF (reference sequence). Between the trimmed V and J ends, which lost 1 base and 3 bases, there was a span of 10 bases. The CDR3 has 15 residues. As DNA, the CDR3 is TGTGCCACCAGCAGAGTCACAGGGTCCAATCAGCCCCAGCATTTT. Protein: CATSRVTGSNQPQHF.

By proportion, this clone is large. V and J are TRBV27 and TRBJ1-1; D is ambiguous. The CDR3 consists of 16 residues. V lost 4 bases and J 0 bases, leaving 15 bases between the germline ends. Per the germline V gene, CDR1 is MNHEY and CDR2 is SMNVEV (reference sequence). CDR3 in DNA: TGTGCCAGCAGTTCGAGACTCAACCCCATGAACACTGAAGCTTTCTTT. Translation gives CASSSRLNPMNTEAFF.

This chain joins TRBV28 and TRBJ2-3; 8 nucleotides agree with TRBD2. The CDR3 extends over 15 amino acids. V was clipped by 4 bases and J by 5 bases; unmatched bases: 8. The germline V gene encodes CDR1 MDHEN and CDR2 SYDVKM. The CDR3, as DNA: TGTGCCAGCAGTTCGGTAGCGGGACTCGAAGATACGCAGTATTTT. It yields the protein CASSSVAGLEDTQYF. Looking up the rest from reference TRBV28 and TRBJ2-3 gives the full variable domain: DVKVTQSSRYLVKRTGEKVFLECVQDMDHENMFWYRQDPGLGLRLIYFSYDVKMKEKGDIPEGYSVSREKKERFSLILESASTNQTSMYLCASSSVAGLEDTQYFGPGTRLTVL.

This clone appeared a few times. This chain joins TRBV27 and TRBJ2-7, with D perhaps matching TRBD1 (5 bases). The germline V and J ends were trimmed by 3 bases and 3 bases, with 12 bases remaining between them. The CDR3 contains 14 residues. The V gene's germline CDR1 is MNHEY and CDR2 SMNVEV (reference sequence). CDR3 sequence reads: CASSLTDSRYEQYF. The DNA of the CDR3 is TGTGCCAGCAGTTTGACCGACAGCCGCTACGAGCAGTACTTC.

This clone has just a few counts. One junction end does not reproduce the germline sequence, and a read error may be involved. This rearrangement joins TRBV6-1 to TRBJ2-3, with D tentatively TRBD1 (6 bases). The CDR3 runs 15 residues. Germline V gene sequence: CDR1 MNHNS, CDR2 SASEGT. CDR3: CARSVWGTNTDTQYF. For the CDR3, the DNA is TGTGCCAGAAGTGTATGGGGGACAAACACAGATACGCAGTATTTT.

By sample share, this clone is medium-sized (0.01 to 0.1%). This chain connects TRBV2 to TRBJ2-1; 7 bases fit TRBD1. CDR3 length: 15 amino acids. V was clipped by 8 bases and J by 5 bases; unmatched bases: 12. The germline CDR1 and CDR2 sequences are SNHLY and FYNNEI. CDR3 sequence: CASFRGQVWNNEQFF. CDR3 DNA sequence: TGTGCCAGCTTTCGTGGACAGGTTTGGAACAATGAGCAGTTCTTC.

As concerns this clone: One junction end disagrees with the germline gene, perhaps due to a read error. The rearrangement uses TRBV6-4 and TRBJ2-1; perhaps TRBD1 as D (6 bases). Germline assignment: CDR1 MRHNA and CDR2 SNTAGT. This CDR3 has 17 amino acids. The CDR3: CACSYSGTRGSHNEQFF. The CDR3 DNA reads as TGTGCCTGCAGTTACTCCGGGACACGCGGCTCCCACAATGAGCAGTTCTTC.

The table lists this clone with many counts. This CDR3 is CASSQSTGSYEQFF. Here the CDR3 DNA reads TGCGCCAGCAGCCAATCAACAGGGTCCTATGAGCAGTTCTTC. The rearrangement links TRBV4-1 to TRBJ2-1; D is perhaps TRBD1 (6 bases). This CDR3 is 14 amino acids long. Germline V gene sequence: CDR1 MGHRA, CDR2 YSYEKL. Trimming pared 2 bases from V and 8 bases from J, leaving 13 bases between.

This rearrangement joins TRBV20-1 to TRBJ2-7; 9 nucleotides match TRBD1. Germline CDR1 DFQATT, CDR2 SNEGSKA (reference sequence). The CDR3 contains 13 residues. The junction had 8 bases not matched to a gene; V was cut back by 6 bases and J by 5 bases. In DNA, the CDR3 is TGCAGTGCACAGGGACAGGGAAACAACGAGCAGTACTTC. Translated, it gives CSAQGQGNNEQYF.

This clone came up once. The CDR3 DNA follows: TGCAGTGCTAGAGATATCGAAGGGGGCCAGTACGAGCAGTACTTC. It codes for CSARDIEGGQYEQYF. The rearrangement uses TRBV20-1 and TRBJ2-7, with 7 bases lining up with TRBD1. The germline V gene encodes CDR1 DFQATT and CDR2 SNEGSKA (reference sequence). With V trimmed by 0 bases and J by 4 bases, 9 bases remained unmatched. The CDR3 has 15 residues.

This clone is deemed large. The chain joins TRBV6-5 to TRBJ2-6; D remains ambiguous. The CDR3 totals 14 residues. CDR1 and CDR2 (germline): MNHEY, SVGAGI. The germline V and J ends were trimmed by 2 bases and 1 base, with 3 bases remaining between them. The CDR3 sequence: CASSYGSGANVLTF. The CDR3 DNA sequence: TGTGCCAGCAGTTACGGGTCTGGGGCCAACGTCCTGACTTTC.

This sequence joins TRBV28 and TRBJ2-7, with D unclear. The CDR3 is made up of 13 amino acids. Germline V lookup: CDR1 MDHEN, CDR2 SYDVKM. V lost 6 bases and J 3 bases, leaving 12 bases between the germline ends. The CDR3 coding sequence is TGTGCCAGCAGCCATGGACGGCACTACGAGCAGTACGTC. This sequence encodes CASSHGRHYEQYV.

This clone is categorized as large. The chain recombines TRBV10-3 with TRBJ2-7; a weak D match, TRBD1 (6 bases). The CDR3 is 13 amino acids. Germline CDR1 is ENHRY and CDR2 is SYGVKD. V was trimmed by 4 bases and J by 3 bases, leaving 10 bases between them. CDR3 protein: CAISATGYYEQYV. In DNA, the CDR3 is TGTGCCATCAGTGCCACAGGGTACTACGAGCAGTACGTC.

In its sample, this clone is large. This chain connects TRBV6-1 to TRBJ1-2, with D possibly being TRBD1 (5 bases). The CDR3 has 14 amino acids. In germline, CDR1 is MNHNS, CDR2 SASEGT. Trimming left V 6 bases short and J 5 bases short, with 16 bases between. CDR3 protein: CASSPGGALYGYTF. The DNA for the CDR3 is TGTGCCAGCAGCCCGGGTGGGGCTCTATATGGCTACACCTTC.

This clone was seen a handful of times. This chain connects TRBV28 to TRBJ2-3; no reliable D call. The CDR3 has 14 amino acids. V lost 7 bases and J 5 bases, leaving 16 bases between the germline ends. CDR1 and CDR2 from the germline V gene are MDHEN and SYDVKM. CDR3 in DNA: TGTGCCAGCACCAACCCCCTTCGGATAGATACGCAGTATTTT. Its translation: CASTNPLRIDTQYF.

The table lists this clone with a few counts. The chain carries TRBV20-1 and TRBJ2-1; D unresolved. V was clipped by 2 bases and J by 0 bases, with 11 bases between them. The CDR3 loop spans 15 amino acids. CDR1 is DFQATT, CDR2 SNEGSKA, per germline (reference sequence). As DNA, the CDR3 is TGCAGTGCTAGACCGGAAGTGATCTCCTACAATGAGCAGTTCTTC. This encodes CSARPEVISYNEQFF.

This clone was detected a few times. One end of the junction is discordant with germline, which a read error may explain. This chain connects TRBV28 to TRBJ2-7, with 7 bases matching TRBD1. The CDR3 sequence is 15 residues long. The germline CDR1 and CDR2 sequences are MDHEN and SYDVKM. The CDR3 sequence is CASSPQGVSSCEHYF. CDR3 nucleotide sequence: TGTGCCAGCAGTCCCCAGGGGGTGAGCTCCTGCGAGCATTACTTC.

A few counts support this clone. The CDR3 DNA follows: TGTGCCAGCAGGGGAGGGACAGGGTTGGATAATGAGCAGTTCTTC. The encoded protein is CASRGGTGLDNEQFF. The V and J genes are TRBV6-4 and TRBJ2-1, with 9 bases identical to TRBD1. Germline-derived CDR1 and CDR2 are MRHNA and SNTAGT. The length of the CDR3 is 15 residues. The junction had 10 bases not matched to a gene; V was cut back by 6 bases and J by 7 bases.

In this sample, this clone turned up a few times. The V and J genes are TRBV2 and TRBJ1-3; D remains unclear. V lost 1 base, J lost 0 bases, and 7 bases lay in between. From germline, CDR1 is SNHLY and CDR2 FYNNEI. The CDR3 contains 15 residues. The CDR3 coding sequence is TGTGCCAGCAGTGAAGGGGTCGTCTCTGGAAACACCATATATTTT. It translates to CASSEGVVSGNTIYF.

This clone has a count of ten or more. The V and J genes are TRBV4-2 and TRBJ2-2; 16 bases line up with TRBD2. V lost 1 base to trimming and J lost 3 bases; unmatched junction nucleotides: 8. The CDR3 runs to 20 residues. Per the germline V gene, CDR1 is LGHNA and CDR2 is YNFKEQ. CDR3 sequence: CASSQGWGLAGGPDTGELFF. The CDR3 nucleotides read TGTGCCAGCAGCCAAGGGTGGGGACTAGCGGGGGGGCCGGACACCGGGGAGCTGTTTTTT.

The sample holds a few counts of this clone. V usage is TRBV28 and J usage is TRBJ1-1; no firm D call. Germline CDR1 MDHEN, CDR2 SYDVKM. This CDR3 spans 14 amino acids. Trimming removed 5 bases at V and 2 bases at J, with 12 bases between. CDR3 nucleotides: TGTGCCAGCAGTACCTGGGTAGATAACACTGAAGCTTTCTTT. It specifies CASSTWVDNTEAFF.